The text below deals with one T cell receptor beta chain. Its antigen is not known. At the survey level, the v3.0 immunoSEQ assay was run. Sequencing used immunoSEQ multiplex PCR; TCRdb keeps in-frame clones, though not all of them. This table has tens of thousands of clones, about 81% appearing once. Only United States sites treated participants with HIV. Every specimen held between about 0.85-10 million cryopreserved PBMC. These were thawed and washed before DNA extraction. This sample is part of a study of long-term antiretroviral therapy in people with HIV. This CDR3 contains 14 residues. V gave up 0 bases and J gave up 5 bases, with 10 bases separating them. Germline loops: CDR1 MNHEY, CDR2 SMNVEV (reference sequence). Study results and limitations: Relative to transplant donor controls, diversity remained lower despite increasing after ART.

V and J are TRBV27 and TRBJ2-5, with D unclear. The origin of this receptor is a woman in her late teens or twenties with HIV. The material sequenced was unsorted PBMCs, taken 0.8 years after starting antiretroviral therapy. As DNA, the CDR3 is TGTGCCAGCAGTTTATCGCCGGACGGGGAGACCCAGTACTTC. Translation gives CASSLSPDGETQYF.